This T cell receptor (beta chain) was captured by sequencing in a study of shared clonotypes between healthy human individuals. As concerns this clone: No antigen is known for it.

Sequencing was performed with immunoSEQ multiplex PCR; in TCRdb, only in-frame clones are kept and a portion is missing. The repertoire consists of about 1.1 million clones, with approximately 77% occurring once and the leading ten covering 0.89%. This CDR3 region has 15 residues. Germline V gene sequence: CDR1 LGHNA, CDR2 YNFKEQ. V gave up 4 bases and J gave up 6 bases, with 19 bases separating them. Notes on the study in general: The sharing of 5% to 5.5% of naive CD4 clonotypes was seen across a handful of donors.

V and J are TRBV4-2 and TRBJ2-7, with a possible D match to TRBD2 (6 bases). This TCR derives from a man aged 18 to 30 in good health. Some clones in this sample may be carry-over from other donors' samples. Material for sequencing was memory CD4+ T cells from PBMCs. This sample's subset: CD45RA-negative fraction. In DNA form, the CDR3 reads TGTGCCAGCAGCCCCTTCACCACTAGCCGGGCCGAGCAGTACTTC. Translating it yields CASSPFTTSRAEQYF.